Described below is a single T cell receptor (beta chain) sequence and its context. Antigen unknown. The entry originates in a study of cytomegalovirus exposure and HLA in healthy donors. Overall study results and limits: In vitro assays verified that a few CMV-associated chains recognized CMV antigens specifically. In the 120 or so validation repertoires, under 95% of cluster scores exceeded 0, per a later analysis.

The germline CDR1 and CDR2 sequences are SGHRS and YFSETQ. V lost 4 bases, J lost 0 bases, and 8 bases lay in between. The CDR3 has 14 amino acids. TCRdb's table, derived via immunoSEQ multiplex PCR, lists solely in-frame clones and lacks some. The sample yields about 200,000 clones, around 80% seen once. The chain joins TRBV5-1 to TRBJ2-4; D perhaps matches TRBD1 (6 bases). This TCR derives from a woman in her twenties or thirties in good health and CMV-seronegative. Sequenced material: PBMCs. DNA of the CDR3: TGCGCCAGCAGCCAGGACAGAGCCAAAAACATTCAGTACTTC. This gives the protein CASSQDRAKNIQYF.